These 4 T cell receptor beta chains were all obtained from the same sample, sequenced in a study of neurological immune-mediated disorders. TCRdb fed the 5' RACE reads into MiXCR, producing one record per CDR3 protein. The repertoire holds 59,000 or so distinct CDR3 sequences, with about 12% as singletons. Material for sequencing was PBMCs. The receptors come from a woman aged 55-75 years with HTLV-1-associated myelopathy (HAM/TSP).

CDR3 protein: CASGFRVLAGGDNEQFF. For the CDR3, the DNA is TGTGCTAGTGGTTTCAGGGTCTTAGCGGGAGGGGACAATGAGCAGTTCTTC. V gene TRBV12-5 combines with J gene TRBJ2-1; TRBD2 agrees at 11 bases. Germline CDR1 and CDR2: LGHNT and FRNRAP. The CDR3 is 17 amino acids. J gave up 5 bases and V 3 bases, and 9 bases lay outside the gene matches.

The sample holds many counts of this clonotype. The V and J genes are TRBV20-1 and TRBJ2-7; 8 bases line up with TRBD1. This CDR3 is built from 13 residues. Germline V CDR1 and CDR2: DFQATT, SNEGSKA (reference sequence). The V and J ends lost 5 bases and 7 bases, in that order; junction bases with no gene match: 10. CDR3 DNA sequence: TGCAGTGCTCAGGGACAGGAGGGATGGGAGCAGTACTTC. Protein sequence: CSAQGQEGWEQYF.

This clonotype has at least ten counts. The CDR3 spells CSARLRLAGTDTQYF. The CDR3 DNA follows: TGCAGTGCTAGACTCCGCCTAGCGGGCACAGATACGCAGTATTTT. The genes are TRBV20-1 and TRBJ2-3; 7 bases are shared with TRBD2. The CDR3 totals 15 residues. Per germline, CDR1 DFQATT and CDR2 SNEGSKA (reference sequence). V trimming: 2 bases; J trimming: 1 base; junction bases outside the gene matches: 6.

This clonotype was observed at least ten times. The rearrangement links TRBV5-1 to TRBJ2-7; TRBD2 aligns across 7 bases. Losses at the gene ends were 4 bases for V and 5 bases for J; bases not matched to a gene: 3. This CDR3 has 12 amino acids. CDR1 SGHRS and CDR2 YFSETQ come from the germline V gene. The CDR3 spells CASSTGLDEQYF. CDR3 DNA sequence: TGCGCCAGCAGCACCGGACTAGACGAGCAGTACTTC.